This T cell receptor (beta chain) was obtained from a study of tumor-infiltrating lymphocytes in oesophageal squamous cell carcinoma (dated by TCRdb to about 2016). The library was built by means of PCR. Instrument used: Illumina HiSeq 2000. TCRdb's own reprocessing of the public reads used fastp at Q25 and MiXCR and kept productive beta chains. For every CDR3 protein sequence, its rows merge into one entry that carries the most common genes and DNA. The sample includes about 12,000 distinct CDR3 sequences, with 55% to 65% observed a single time. The top ten clonotypes cover about a third of the sample. Reading from cysteine to phenylalanine, the CDR3 counts 15 amino acids. The retained sequence is limited to the CDR3, 45 bases, with the frame set at the first base. Taken from the germline V gene, the CDR1 and CDR2 loops are SGHTA and FQGTGA. This clonotype was seen once. There is no known antigen for this receptor. Base quality data are lacking; no much larger clone is found one base away. A single read makes a weak case.

The material sequenced was esophageal tumor tissue. The source of this sequence is a female donor with esophageal squamous cell carcinoma. In this chain, TRBV7-3 is recombined with TRBJ2-5; 7 junctional bases match TRBD2. The J call may be in error: the DNA end matches TRBJ2-1 better. The bases read TGTGCCAGCAGCTTAACGCGGGAGCCTTTCAATGAGCAGTTCTTC. Translated, this is CASSLTREPFNEQFF.